This TCR beta chain originates from a study of blood T cell repertoires in COVID-19. In the study overall: Italy, Spain and the United States were the sources of the convalescent and acute COVID-19 samples. T cells, B-cell-depleted T cells, or PBMCs provided the cDNA or gDNA that served as material.

Germline CDR1 MDHEN, CDR2 SYDVKM. The V and J ends lost 7 bases and 2 bases, in that order; junction bases with no gene match: 12. The CDR3 spans 17 residues. Per the study methods: Amplification of reference gene primers was used by the study to estimate nucleated cell counts. Repertoires were generated with immunoSEQ multiplex PCR, while TCRdb's copy carries only in-frame clones and drops some. D and trimming come from the DNA, and the V and J calls and clone size come from that table. The table records 80,000 or so clones, approximately 89% of them present only once. The clonotype was recovered from a man aged 45-65 years with acute or convalescent COVID-19. The J gene is TRBJ2-7, the V gene TRBV28, with 12 nucleotides matching TRBD2. The sample consisted of peripheral blood. CDR3 amino acids: CASTPIGTSGRTYEQYF. The DNA of the CDR3 is TGTGCCAGCACCCCTATAGGTACTAGCGGGAGGACCTACGAGCAGTACTTC.